Listed here is a single T cell receptor beta chain. Its antigen is not known. The V end was cut by 4 bases, the J end by 5 bases, with 12 bases between. The CDR3 totals 14 residues. Germline CDR1 ENHRY, CDR2 SYGVKD. This specimen comes from a study of T-cell memory formation after mild COVID-19. The overall study: Clustering of TCRs was largely donor specific. Study-level points and caveats: SARS-CoV-2 specificity was not confirmed for second-wave clones peaking on day 37. Contracting CD4+ clones were located mainly in CM and EM, and CD8+ clones in EMRA.

Constant-segment-primed 5'RACE gave TCR alpha and TCR beta cDNA libraries with sample barcodes and UMIs. From the 5' RACE reads, TCRdb called clonotypes with MiXCR, one entry per CDR3 protein. The table has about 180,000 distinct CDR3 sequences, 15% to 20% seen once; the top ten hold 3.5% to 5%. The sample consisted of PBMCs or a T cell subset sorted from them (not recorded which). This TCR was recovered from a man aged 18 to 29 who had mild COVID-19 (a few samples of this study predate the infection). Cell type and time point are not known. This sequence joins TRBV10-3 and TRBJ2-4, with D perhaps matching TRBD2 (7 bases). The CDR3 spells CAISAREGENIQYF. The CDR3 nucleotides are TGTGCCATCAGTGCTAGGGAGGGGGAAAACATTCAGTACTTC.